Reported below is one T cell receptor (beta chain). This clonotype was recorded many times. This clone's antigen is unknown. Base qualities are not at hand, and no much larger clone is one base apart. This entry belongs to a study of T cell repertoires in cytomegalovirus infection (dated by TCRdb to about 2019). With respect to the entire study: The HLA type of each donor mattered for the analysis, because public TCR beta signatures pointed to carriage of CMV infection along with the matching HLA type. Study-level results and caveats: The ex vivo response was dominated by HLA-C-restricted CMV-specific TCR beta clonotypes, and the single most frequent clonotype in two of eight donors was supplied by these HLA-C-restricted clonotypes. In both this cohort and an independent roughly 400-donor cohort, the cumulative frequency of public TCR beta family members distinguished carriers of CMV infection plus the relevant HLA type.

Taken from cysteine to phenylalanine, the CDR3 has 15 residues. The read is trimmed to its CDR3 DNA, 45 bases read in frame from base 1. The germline V and J ends show losses of 4 bases and 4 bases respectively, and no gene match explains 5 bases of the junction. In the germline V gene, CDR1 corresponds to SGHVS and CDR2 to FQNEAQ. This sample was sequenced with an Illumina HiSeq 1500. In-frame beta chains were kept once TCRdb had trimmed the public reads at Q25 with fastp and called clones with MiXCR. Merged by CDR3 protein, the rows form single entries marked with the most common genes and DNA. For this sample there are hundreds of thousands of distinct CDR3 sequences; approximately 24% appear just once. Jointly, the top ten make up roughly 8% of the sample.

Here the chain combines TRBV7-8 and TRBJ1-5, with 9 middle bases fitting TRBD1. The sequence was obtained from a human donor in good health (CMV status not recorded). Some clones in this sample may be carry-over from other donors' samples. Input material: CD8+ T cells from PBMCs. The CDR3 protein sequence reads: CASSSGQGRNQPQHF. The nucleotides read TGTGCCAGCAGCTCCGGACAGGGGCGGAATCAGCCCCAGCATTTT.